This T cell receptor beta chain came from a study of blood T cell repertoires in COVID-19. Libraries were prepared by immunoSEQ multiplex PCR; TCRdb keeps only in-frame clonotypes and omits some of them. The sample consists of roughly 120,000 clones, about nine tenths of them appearing once. Per the germline V gene, CDR1 is LNHDA and CDR2 is SQIVND (reference sequence). The length of the CDR3 is 15 residues. The V segment lost 3 bases and the J segment 4 bases; nucleotides outside the gene matches: 7. The receptor comes from a human donor in a cohort sampled during active COVID-19. Sequenced sample: peripheral blood. V usage is TRBV19 and J usage is TRBJ2-3, with 7 nucleotides matching TRBD1. The CDR3 region has the DNA TGTGCCAGTAGTATTTCAGGGGGTATGGCAGATACGCAGTATTTT. Translating gives CASSISGGMADTQYF.